A single sample gave rise to the 10 T cell receptor beta chains below, sequenced in a study of early T cells in non-severe SARS-CoV-2 infection. TCRdb re-analysed the 5' RACE reads in MiXCR, keeping a single row per CDR3 protein. The sample yields 90,000 or so distinct CDR3 sequences, approximately 15% seen once. Sequenced: whole blood. The receptor set was obtained from an adult who was a healthcare worker with PCR-confirmed SARS-CoV-2 infection or an uninfected control (not recorded which).

Ten or more counts support this clonotype. This rearrangement joins TRBV9 to TRBJ2-2; a possible D gene is TRBD1 (5 bases). Trimming left V 4 bases short and J 5 bases short, with 9 bases between. Germline CDR1 SGDLS, CDR2 YYNGEE. The CDR3 extends over 13 amino acids. Here the CDR3 reads CASSPRTTGELFF. The CDR3 nucleotides read TGTGCCAGCAGCCCCAGGACAACCGGGGAGCTGTTTTTT.

CDR3 loop: CASSPPRAGSHEQFF. CDR3 coding DNA: TGTGCCAGCAGCCCTCCCCGGGCAGGGAGCCATGAGCAGTTCTTC. The chain links TRBV12-3 or TRBV12-4 to TRBJ2-1; D tentatively fits TRBD1 or TRBD2 (5 bases each). CDR3 length equals 15 residues. V lost 6 bases to trimming and J lost 8 bases, with 20 bases between them.

This chain joins TRBV11-2 and TRBJ2-1; D is possibly TRBD2 (6 bases). The germline gives CDR1 SGHAT, CDR2 FQNNGV. Trimming cost V 5 bases and J 2 bases, with 13 bases left between them. The CDR3 runs 15 residues. The CDR3 reads CASSPRDWTYNEQFF. CDR3 nucleotide sequence: TGTGCCAGCAGCCCGCGGGACTGGACCTACAATGAGCAGTTCTTC.

This clonotype was observed at least ten times. V usage is TRBV28 and J usage is TRBJ1-1, with D possibly being TRBD1 (5 bases). The germline V and J ends were trimmed by 6 bases and 0 bases, with 11 bases remaining between them. This CDR3 has 14 residues. In germline, CDR1 is MDHEN, CDR2 SYDVKM. The CDR3 here is CASRDGGVNTEAFF. The CDR3, as DNA: TGTGCCAGCAGGGACGGGGGAGTGAACACTGAAGCTTTCTTT.

The rearrangement joins TRBV7-2 to TRBJ1-4; a weak D match, TRBD1 (5 bases). The CDR3 consists of 11 residues. V lost 5 bases, J lost 8 bases, and 6 bases lay in between. Germline V gene data show CDR1 as SGHTA and CDR2 as FQGNSA. The chain's CDR3 is CASSRGEKLFF. The CDR3 DNA reads as TGTGCCAGCAGCAGGGGAGAAAAACTGTTTTTT.

Only a few counts were recorded for this clonotype. The chain joins TRBV28 to TRBJ1-5; 10 bases fit TRBD1. Germline CDR1 is MDHEN and CDR2 is SYDVKM. The CDR3 totals 18 residues. V was pared by 3 bases and J by 0 bases, with 8 bases of the junction left unmatched. In nucleotides, the CDR3 is TGTGCCAGCAGTTTCGACAGGGGGCTTCCTTATAGCAATCAGCCCCAGCATTTT. Translating it yields CASSFDRGLPYSNQPQHF.

This clonotype turned up a few times. The chain links TRBV11-1 to TRBJ1-6; D is uncertain. V shed 5 bases and J shed 0 bases, with 8 bases lying between them. The CDR3 is made up of 15 amino acids. Germline lookup yields CDR1 SGHAT and CDR2 FQDESV (reference sequence). The CDR3 DNA sequence: TGTGCCAGCAGCCCGGGGAGCTCCTATAATTCACCCCTCCACTTT. This encodes CASSPGSSYNSPLHF.

This clonotype was counted only a few times. The chain employs TRBV15 and TRBJ2-7; D call uncertain. V was shortened by 1 base and J by 2 bases, with 9 bases between the two germline ends. This CDR3 has 14 amino acids. Germline CDR1 LNHNV, CDR2 YYDKDF (reference sequence). CDR3 in DNA: TGTGCCACCAGCAGAGGAAGGGTAGCCTACGAGCAGTACTTC. Protein: CATSRGRVAYEQYF.

The chain joins TRBV12-5 to TRBJ1-1; D remains unclear. This CDR3 has 14 amino acids. The V end lost 8 bases, the J end lost 8 bases, and 21 bases lay between the germline ends. From germline, CDR1 is LGHNT and CDR2 FRNRAP. This CDR3 reads CASPKEARVHEAFF. The CDR3 DNA reads as TGTGCTAGTCCGAAGGAAGCCCGCGTCCACGAAGCTTTCTTT. Looking up the rest from reference TRBV12-5 and TRBJ1-1 gives the full variable domain: DARVTQTPRHKVTEMGQEVTMRCQPILGHNTVFWYRQTMMQGLELLAYFRNRAPLDDSGMPKDRFSAEMPDATLATLKIQPSEPRDSAVYFCASPKEARVHEAFFGQGTRLTVV.

This clonotype was seen a few times. The chain is built from TRBV9 and TRBJ2-3; D not resolved. CDR1 is SGDLS and CDR2 is YYNGEE in the germline V gene. With 8 bases removed from V and 3 bases from J, the gap between germline ends came to 13 bases. The CDR3 is made up of 13 amino acids. The CDR3 region is CASGSSRTDTQYF. Here the CDR3 DNA reads TGTGCCAGTGGCTCTTCTAGGACAGATACGCAGTATTTT.